The 28 T cell receptor beta chains presented below share a single source sample, sequenced in a study of T cells in Graves' hyperthyroidism and ophthalmopathy (dated by TCRdb to the late 2010s). Receptors were amplified or captured by multiplex PCR. The sequencer was an Illumina HiSeq 2000. The TCR beta CDR3 regions were amplified from the RNA transcripts. The TCR CDR3 was subjected to a first round of RT-PCR using the HTBI primer set and the Qiagen OneStep RT-PCR kit. TCRdb reprocessed the public reads (quality trimming at Q25 with fastp, clone calling with MiXCR) and kept in-frame beta chains. Under each unique CDR3 protein, matching rows form one entry showing the most common genes and DNA. The sample contains 480,000 or so distinct CDR3 sequences, approximately 48% of them found a single time. Around 44% of the sample goes to the ten largest clones. The specimen was peripheral blood or thyroid tissue (not recorded which). The receptors were gathered from an adult woman with Graves' disease, either hyperthyroidism or ophthalmopathy (not recorded which).

As regards this clonotype: A read error is possible here, since a much larger clone lies one base away. The chain has TRBV6-5 and TRBJ2-7; tentatively, D is TRBD1 or TRBD2 (5 bases each). Germline CDR1 MNHEY, CDR2 SVGAGI. The CDR3 has 13 amino acids. Trimming removed 3 bases from V and 9 bases from J, with 15 bases in between. CDR3 residues: CASSYEGAGGQYF. The CDR3, as DNA: TGTGCCAGCAGTTATGAGGGAGCTGGGGGGCAGTACTTC.

The J gene is TRBJ1-4, the V gene TRBV2; 10 bases are shared with TRBD1. The CDR3 sequence is 12 residues long. CDR1 and CDR2 (germline): SNHLY, FYNNEI. V shed 8 bases and J 8 bases; nucleotides not matched to a gene: 2. The CDR3 here is CASGTGAEKLFF. CDR3 DNA sequence: TGTGCCAGCGGGACAGGGGCAGAAAAACTGTTTTTT.

This chain joins TRBV24-1 and TRBJ1-5; D remains ambiguous. CDR1 is KGHDR and CDR2 is SFDVKD in the germline V gene. The CDR3 is 14 residues long. Trimming pared 2 bases from V and 0 bases from J, leaving 4 bases between. The CDR3 reads CATSDWVSNQPQHF. In DNA, the CDR3 is TGTGCCACCAGTGATTGGGTTAGCAATCAGCCCCAGCATTTT.

J is TRBJ1-1 and V is TRBV24-1; TRBD1 is a possible D gene (6 bases). V lost 11 bases, J lost 5 bases, and 26 bases lay in between. Looked up from germline, CDR1 is KGHDR and CDR2 is SFDVKD. This CDR3 spans 16 amino acids. The CDR3 region is CASSLSIQGARTEAFF. The CDR3 DNA is TGTGCCAGCTCACTATCCATACAGGGAGCCCGGACTGAAGCTTTCTTT.

This clonotype was counted once. V gene TRBV19 combines with J gene TRBJ1-6; TRBD1 might be the D (5 bases). The germline CDR1 and CDR2 sequences are LNHDA and SQIVND (reference sequence). CDR3 size: 15 residues. V dropped 6 bases and J dropped 5 bases, with 14 bases sitting between them. CDR3 protein: CASRRGTNNNSPLHF. The CDR3, as DNA: TGTGCCAGTAGACGTGGGACCAACAATAATTCACCCCTCCACTTT. Using reference TRBV19 and TRBJ1-6 for the parts outside the CDR3, the full variable domain is DGGITQSPKYLFRKEGQNVTLSCEQNLNHDAMYWYRQDPGQGLRLIYYSQIVNDFQKGDIAEGYSVSREKKESFPLTVTSAQKNPTAFYLCASRRGTNNNSPLHFGNGTRLTVT.

This clonotype appeared many times. V and J are TRBV7-9 and TRBJ1-1; no definite D call. The germline CDR1 and CDR2 sequences are SEHNR and FQNEAQ (reference sequence). CDR3 size: 13 residues. V dropped 5 bases and J dropped 0 bases, with 7 bases sitting between them. This CDR3 is CASSPQMNTEAFF. The CDR3 nucleotides are TGTGCCAGCAGCCCTCAGATGAACACTGAAGCTTTCTTT.

The rearrangement links TRBV2 to TRBJ2-5; D ambiguous. Germline V gene lookup returns CDR1 SNHLY and CDR2 FYNNEI. The V and J ends lost 8 bases and 5 bases respectively, with 18 bases between them. CDR3 size: 14 residues. CDR3 protein: CASSVFGVRETQYF. Written as DNA, the CDR3 is TGTGCCAGCTCCGTTTTTGGGGTCAGGGAGACCCAGTACTTC.

This sequence joins TRBV5-1 and TRBJ1-1; 8 bases agree with TRBD1. Germline CDR1 and CDR2: SGHRS and YFSETQ. The ends lost 4 bases at V and 7 bases at J; junction bases unmatched: 3. CDR3 length: 12 amino acids. The CDR3 here is CASSEGTGEAFF. The CDR3 DNA reads TGCGCCAGCAGCGAGGGGACAGGTGAAGCTTTCTTT. The full variable domain, with the rest looked up from reference TRBV5-1 and TRBJ1-1, is KAGVTQTPRYLIKTRGQQVTLSCSPISGHRSVSWYQQTPGQGLQFLFEYFSETQRNKGNFPGRFSGRQFSNSRSEMNVSTLELGDSALYLCASSEGTGEAFFGQGTRLTVV.

This clonotype was recorded at least ten times. This chain joins TRBV20-1 and TRBJ2-6; D may match TRBD1 or TRBD2 (6 bases each). CDR1 is DFQATT and CDR2 is SNEGSKA in the germline V gene (reference sequence). This CDR3 is built from 17 residues. Deletions cut 5 bases from V and 0 bases from J, with 17 bases between. Written as DNA, the CDR3 is TGCAGTGCTGCCCTGGGGGGCAGAATCTCTGGGGCCAACGTCCTGACTTTC. This gives the protein CSAALGGRISGANVLTF.

This clonotype has a count of ten or more. The chain carries TRBV25-1 and TRBJ1-3; D is perhaps TRBD1 (5 bases). Germline CDR1 and CDR2: MGHDK and SYGVNS. V was trimmed by 0 bases and J by 0 bases, leaving 18 bases between them. The CDR3 is 19 residues long. CDR3 coding DNA: TGTGCCAGCAGTGAATATGGGCCGGGAGAGGGGCTCTCTGGAAACACCATATATTTT. It is translated as CASSEYGPGEGLSGNTIYF.

This rearrangement joins TRBV20-1 to TRBJ2-5; a weak D match, TRBD2 (6 bases). The CDR3 is 14 amino acids. The V and J ends lost 5 bases and 6 bases respectively, with 19 bases between them. CDR1 is DFQATT, CDR2 SNEGSKA, per germline (reference sequence). In DNA form, the CDR3 reads TGCAGTGCTGGTCATGCAGGGCGCGGGAAGACCCAGTACTTC. Residues: CSAGHAGRGKTQYF.

The chain employs TRBV19 and TRBJ2-7, with D perhaps matching TRBD1 or TRBD2 (5 bases each). CDR1 and CDR2 from the germline V gene are LNHDA and SQIVND (reference sequence). V lost 6 bases and J lost 3, with 12 bases in between. The CDR3 sequence is 13 residues long. The CDR3, as DNA: TGTGCCAGTAGACCCGGGACCCACTACGAGCAGTACTTC. Encoded protein: CASRPGTHYEQYF.

This chain connects TRBV10-2 to TRBJ1-1; D is perhaps TRBD1 (5 bases). The CDR3 is made up of 14 amino acids. Germline assignment: CDR1 WSHSY and CDR2 SAAADI. The ends were cut back, 8 bases at V and 4 bases at J, with 17 bases in the middle. This CDR3 reads CASARGRVSTEAFF. The CDR3 DNA reads as TGCGCCAGCGCCCGGGGGAGGGTAAGCACTGAAGCTTTCTTT.

The rearrangement uses TRBV3-1 and TRBJ2-3; either TRBD1 or TRBD2 may fit D (6 bases each). V gave up 3 bases and J gave up 11 bases, with 27 bases separating them. Germline CDR1 reads LGHDT; CDR2 reads YNNKEL (reference sequence). The length of the CDR3 is 17 residues. The CDR3 reads CASSQFGSGGGIGGQYF. CDR3 nucleotide sequence: TGTGCCAGCAGCCAGTTCGGTAGCGGAGGGGGGATAGGAGGGCAGTATTTT.

This chain joins TRBV10-3 and TRBJ2-7, with D perhaps matching TRBD1 (6 bases). The CDR3 consists of 15 residues. With 10 bases removed from V and 4 bases from J, the gap between germline ends came to 23 bases. The germline gives CDR1 ENHRY, CDR2 SYGVKD. The chain's CDR3 is CASIVGGAGDYEQYF. The DNA of the CDR3 is TGTGCCAGCATTGTAGGTGGGGCAGGGGATTACGAGCAGTACTTC.

This clonotype was picked up many times. The chain is built from TRBV5-1 and TRBJ2-2; 9 nucleotides line up with TRBD2. This CDR3 contains 16 residues. Unmatched junction bases numbered 7, after V lost 4 bases and J lost 3 bases. Looked up from germline, CDR1 is SGHRS and CDR2 is YFSETQ. Written as DNA, the CDR3 is TGCGCCAGCAGCCCCCCGGTAGCGGGAGACACCGGGGAGCTGTTTTTT. This gives the protein CASSPPVAGDTGELFF.

This clonotype was seen ten or more times. The gene calls are TRBV6-4 and TRBJ1-1; TRBD1 might be the D (6 bases). Trimming took off 2 bases at V and 5 bases at J, with 18 bases between the two ends. Germline CDR1 is MRHNA and CDR2 is SNTAGT. CDR3 size: 16 residues. The CDR3 here is CASSDGGLVWRTEAFF. The CDR3 bases are TGTGCCAGCAGTGACGGGGGCCTCGTGTGGAGGACTGAAGCTTTCTTT.

This clonotype appeared many times. The gene calls are TRBV6-6 and TRBJ2-5; 8 nucleotides match TRBD2. The CDR3 spans 13 residues. The V and J ends lost 7 bases and 3 bases, in that order; junction bases with no gene match: 4. Germline V gives CDR1 MNHNY, CDR2 SVGAGI (reference sequence). The CDR3 spells CASTLAAEETQYF. The CDR3 DNA reads as TGTGCCAGCACACTAGCGGCGGAAGAGACCCAGTACTTC.

This clonotype appeared a few times. This chain connects TRBV10-3 to TRBJ1-1; unclear D gene. The CDR3 contains 15 residues. Germline CDR1 is ENHRY and CDR2 is SYGVKD. Trimming left V 3 bases short and J 5 bases short, with 16 bases between. This CDR3 is CAISDISRVGTEAFF. In nucleotides, the CDR3 is TGTGCCATCAGTGATATTAGTCGTGTGGGGACTGAAGCTTTCTTT.

This rearrangement joins TRBV9 to TRBJ1-1; D might be TRBD1 (5 bases). Trimming pared 0 bases from V and 5 bases from J, leaving 11 bases between. Germline V lookup: CDR1 SGDLS, CDR2 YYNGEE. This CDR3 is 14 amino acids long. The CDR3 DNA is TGTGCCAGCAGCGTAGACGTGGGGGGAACTGAAGCTTTCTTT. It yields the protein CASSVDVGGTEAFF.

DNA for the CDR3: TGTGCCAGCAGTTTTTTATCCAGCGGCTACGAGCAGTACTTC. This gives the protein CASSFLSSGYEQYF. The rearrangement uses TRBV11-2 and TRBJ2-7; D might be TRBD2 (5 bases). CDR3 length: 14 residues. Looked up from germline, CDR1 is SGHAT and CDR2 is FQNNGV. V gave up 6 bases and J gave up 3 bases, with 15 bases separating them.

The chain recombines TRBV20-1 with TRBJ2-5; 9 nucleotides line up with TRBD1. This CDR3 is built from 14 residues. Germline CDR1 and CDR2: DFQATT and SNEGSKA (reference sequence). V shed 2 bases, J shed 9 bases, and the junction held 10 bases outside the gene matches. The CDR3: CSARRGTGYQPQYF. CDR3 DNA sequence: TGCAGTGCTAGAAGGGGGACAGGGTATCAGCCCCAGTACTTC.

The chain couples TRBV7-2 to TRBJ1-5, with D possibly being TRBD1 (5 bases). Trimming shortened V by 11 bases and J by 11 bases, and 22 bases separated the two germline ends. Germline CDR1 is SGHTA and CDR2 is FQGNSA. The CDR3 length is 13 residues. The CDR3 region has the DNA TGTGCCGCCAGCGAATCAGGTTTGGGGGCCCAGCATTTT. Translation gives CAASESGLGAQHF. The variable domain in full, with the rest retrieved from reference TRBV7-2 and TRBJ1-5, is GAGVSQSPSNKVTEKGKDVELRCDPISGHTALYWYRQSLGQGLEFLIYFQGNSAPDKSGLPSDRFSAERTGGSVSTLTIQRTQQEDSAVYLCAASESGLGAQHFGDGTRLSIL.

This clonotype showed up many times. One end of the junction varies from germline; a read error may be responsible. The gene calls are TRBV7-7 and TRBJ2-2, with 7 nucleotides matching TRBD1. The CDR3 has 15 amino acids. Germline V gene sequence: CDR1 SSHAT, CDR2 FNYEAQ (reference sequence). In DNA form, the CDR3 reads TGTGCTAGCAGTTTAGACAGGGCGAACACCGGGGAGCTGTTTTTT. It translates to CASSLDRANTGELFF.

At least ten counts were recorded for this clonotype. This rearrangement joins TRBV20-1 to TRBJ1-2; 7 bases fit TRBD1. The germline gives CDR1 DFQATT, CDR2 SNEGSKA (reference sequence). V was clipped by 3 bases and J by 3 bases; unmatched bases: 4. This CDR3 is built from 13 residues. The CDR3 region is CSASAGQDYGYTF. CDR3 nucleotide sequence: TGCAGTGCTAGCGCTGGACAGGACTATGGCTACACCTTC.

This clonotype has at least ten counts. The gene calls are TRBV6-6 and TRBJ2-5; 7 positions match TRBD1. The CDR3 is made up of 15 amino acids. Unmatched junction bases numbered 5, after V lost 4 bases and J lost 0 bases. Germline CDR1 reads MNHNY; CDR2 reads SVGAGI (reference sequence). DNA of the CDR3: TGTGCCAGCAGTTCGAAACAGGGGTACCAAGAGACCCAGTACTTC. This sequence encodes CASSSKQGYQETQYF.

This chain uses TRBV7-9 with TRBJ2-7; 7 bases fit TRBD1. Germline lookup yields CDR1 SEHNR and CDR2 FQNEAQ (reference sequence). The CDR3 is 16 amino acids. V lost 0 bases to trimming and J lost 4 bases; unmatched junction nucleotides: 9. The CDR3: CASSLADTGARYEQYF. The CDR3 coding sequence is TGTGCCAGCAGCTTAGCGGATACAGGGGCGCGGTACGAGCAGTACTTC.

The V and J genes are TRBV12-3 or TRBV12-4 and TRBJ1-2, with D possibly matching TRBD1 (5 bases). V was shortened by 3 bases and J by 8 bases, with 16 bases between the two germline ends. There are 14 residues in the CDR3. The CDR3 sequence is CASSLSGGSGGYTF. DNA of the CDR3: TGTGCCAGCAGTTTGAGTGGGGGATCCGGGGGCTACACCTTC.